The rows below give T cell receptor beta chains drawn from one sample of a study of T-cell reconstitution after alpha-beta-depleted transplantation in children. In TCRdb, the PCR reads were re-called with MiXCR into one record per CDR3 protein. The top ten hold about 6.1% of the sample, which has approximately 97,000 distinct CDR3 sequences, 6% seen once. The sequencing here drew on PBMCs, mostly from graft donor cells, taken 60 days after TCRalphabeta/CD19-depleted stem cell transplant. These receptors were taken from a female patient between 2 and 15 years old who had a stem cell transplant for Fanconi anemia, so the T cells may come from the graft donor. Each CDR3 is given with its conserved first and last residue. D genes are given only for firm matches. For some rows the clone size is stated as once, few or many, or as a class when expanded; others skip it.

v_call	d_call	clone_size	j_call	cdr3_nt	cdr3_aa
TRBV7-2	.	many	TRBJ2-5	TGTGCCAGCAGCTTAGGTCAAGAAAGAACCCAGTACTTC	CASSLGQERTQYF
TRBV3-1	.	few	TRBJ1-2	TGTGCCAGCAGCCAAGGGGGGTTGGCCCGTGGCTACACCTTC	CASSQGGLARGYTF
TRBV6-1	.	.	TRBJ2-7	TGTGCCAGCAGTGAAACTCGCTACGAGCAGTACTTC	CASSETRYEQYF
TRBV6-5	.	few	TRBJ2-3	TGTGCCAGCAGTTCGCCGGGACGCGGATCCACAGATACGCAGTATTTT	CASSSPGRGSTDTQYF
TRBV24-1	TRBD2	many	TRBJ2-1	TGTGCCACCAGTGATTTGCAGCACGGGAGGGTGCAGTTCTTC	CATSDLQHGRVQFF
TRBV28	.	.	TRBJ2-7	TGTGCCAGCAGTTTCCTAAGGGAATACGAGCAGTACTTC	CASSFLREYEQYF
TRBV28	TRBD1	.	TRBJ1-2	TGTGCCAGCAGTCAGATAGGACAGGGGGTTCTGGGTACCTATGGCTACACCTTC	CASSQIGQGVLGTYGYTF
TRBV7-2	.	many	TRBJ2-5	TGTGCCAGCAGCCCCGGACTGCAAGAGACCCAGTACTTC	CASSPGLQETQYF
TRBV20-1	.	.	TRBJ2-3	TGCAGTGCTAGGAGCCCTTTTAGCACAGATACGCAGTATTTT	CSARSPFSTDTQYF
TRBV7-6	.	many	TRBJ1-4	TGTGCCAGCAGCTTAGGTACCCCAGGATATGGAAAACTGTTTTTT	CASSLGTPGYGKLFF
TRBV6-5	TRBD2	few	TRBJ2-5	TGTGCCAGCAGTTACTCGGCGTCGCTCTCCCGGGGGGGGACCCAGTACTTC	CASSYSASLSRGGTQYF
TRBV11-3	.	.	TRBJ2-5	TGTGCCAGCAGCTTACGAGGGGCGCGTGAGACCCAGTACTTC	CASSLRGARETQYF
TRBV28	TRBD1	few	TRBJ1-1	TGTGCCAGCAGTGGGACAGGGAGGGAGTTAGGCACTGAAGCTTTCTTT	CASSGTGRELGTEAFF
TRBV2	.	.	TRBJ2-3	TGTGCCAGCAGATCAGCACCGACAGGATCTCTTTCCTCCACAGATACGCAGTATTTT	CASRSAPTGSLSSTDTQYF
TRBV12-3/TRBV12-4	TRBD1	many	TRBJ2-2	TGTGCCAGCAATCCGGGACAGCACACCGGGGAGCTGTTTTTT	CASNPGQHTGELFF
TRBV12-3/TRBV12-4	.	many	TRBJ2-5	TGTGCCAGCAGTTTAAAGGGGGGCCCCCAGACCCAGTACTTC	CASSLKGGPQTQYF
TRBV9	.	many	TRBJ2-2	TGTGCCAGCAGCGTAGAACCAGGCACCGGGGAGCTGTTTTTT	CASSVEPGTGELFF
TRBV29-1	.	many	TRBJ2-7	TGCAGCGTTGAAGTCGGGCTCGAGCAGTACTTC	CSVEVGLEQYF
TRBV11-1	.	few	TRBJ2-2	TGTGCCAGCAGCTTAGGGCCGGCGTTCCTAGAAAGAGAAGGCGCCGGGGAGCTGTTTTTT	CASSLGPAFLEREGAGELFF
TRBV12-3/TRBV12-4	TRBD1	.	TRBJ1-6	TGTGCCAGCAGTTTAGCAGGGGGCTCGTCACCCCTCCACTTT	CASSLAGGSSPLHF
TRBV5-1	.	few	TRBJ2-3	TGCGCCAGCAGCTTGGTAGTTAGCACAGATACGCAGTATTTT	CASSLVVSTDTQYF
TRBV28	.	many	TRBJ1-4	TGTGCCAGCAGACCATGGACGGTTGAAAAACTGTTTTTT	CASRPWTVEKLFF
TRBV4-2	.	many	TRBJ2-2	TGTGCCAGCAGCTCTCCCCGACACGAATTCACCGGGGAGCTGTTTTTT	CASSSPRHEFTGELFF
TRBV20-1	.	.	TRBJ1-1	TGCAGTGCTAGACAGGGGAAGTGGAGGTTTAACACTGAAGCTTTCTTT	CSARQGKWRFNTEAFF
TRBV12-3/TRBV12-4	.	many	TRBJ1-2	TGTGCCAGCAGTTTTTCGGGGGAAGGCTACACCTTC	CASSFSGEGYTF
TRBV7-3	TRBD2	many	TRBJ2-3	TGTGCCAGCAGCTTCGGCGGGGGGGCCACAGATACGCAGTATTTT	CASSFGGGATDTQYF
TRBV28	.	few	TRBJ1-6	TGTGCCAGCAGTTATTTTCCCGGGACCCAATCACCCCTCCACTTT	CASSYFPGTQSPLHF